This T cell receptor (beta chain) comes out of a study of T cell responses to AZD1222 COVID-19 vaccine. Measured with immunoSEQ multiplex PCR; TCRdb has only the in-frame clones, and not every one. The repertoire holds fewer than 150,000 clones, just over 85% seen once, with about 8.3% in the top ten. A remark on this clone: What it binds is not known.

Germline V gene sequence: CDR1 MDHEN, CDR2 SYDVKM. The CDR3 has 15 amino acids. V was pared by 3 bases and J by 4 bases, with 15 bases between. Study-wide findings and caveats: White British people made up most donors, females outnumbered males, and clonal diversity was possibly underestimated.

This clonotype was obtained from an adult in good health. This chain links TRBV28 with TRBJ1-2; D may be TRBD1 (6 bases). The specimen was peripheral blood, collected on day 0 of AZD1222 vaccination. The CDR3 DNA reads as TGTGCCAGCAGTTTGGGCTCTGGAGGGGGCTATGGCTACACCTTC. This sequence encodes CASSLGSGGGYGYTF.